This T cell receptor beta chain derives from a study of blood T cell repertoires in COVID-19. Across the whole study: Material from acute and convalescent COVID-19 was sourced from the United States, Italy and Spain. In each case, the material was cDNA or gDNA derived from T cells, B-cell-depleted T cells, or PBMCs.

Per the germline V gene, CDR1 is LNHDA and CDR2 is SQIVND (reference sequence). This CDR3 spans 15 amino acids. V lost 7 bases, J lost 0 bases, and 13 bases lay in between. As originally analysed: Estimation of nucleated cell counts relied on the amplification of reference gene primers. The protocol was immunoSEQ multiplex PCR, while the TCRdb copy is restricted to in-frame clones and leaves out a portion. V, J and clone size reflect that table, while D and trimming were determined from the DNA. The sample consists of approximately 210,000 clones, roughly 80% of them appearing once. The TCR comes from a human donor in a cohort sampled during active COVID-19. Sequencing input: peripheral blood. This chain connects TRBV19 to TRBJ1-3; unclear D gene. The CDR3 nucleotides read TGTGCCAGTAACCCCCGGAGATTCTCTGGAAACACCATATATTTT. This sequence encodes CASNPRRFSGNTIYF.